The 12 T cell receptor beta chains below all came from one sample that was sequenced in a study of T cell repertoires in cytomegalovirus infection. TCRdb re-derived calls from the reads in MiXCR, one entry per CDR3 protein. Seen here are roughly 230,000 distinct CDR3 sequences, 20% to 25% observed once, and the top ten hold about 20%. Specimen: CD8+ T cells from PBMCs. The receptor set was obtained from a human donor in good health (CMV status not recorded). Some clones in this sample may be carry-over from other donors' samples.

The rearrangement joins TRBV12-3 or TRBV12-4 to TRBJ2-1; TRBD2 matches at 10 bases. The ends lost 6 bases at V and 6 bases at J; junction bases unmatched: 14. This CDR3 spans 17 amino acids. The CDR3 here is CASSPTSGATLSNEQFF. CDR3 nucleotides: TGTGCCAGCAGCCCAACTAGCGGGGCCACCTTGTCCAATGAGCAGTTCTTC.

The CDR3 nucleotides are TGCAGCGTTGAATCCGGGGGCGCTTTCGGGGAGCTGTTTTTT. Translation gives CSVESGGAFGELFF. V and J are TRBV29-1 and TRBJ2-2; D possibly uses TRBD1 or TRBD2 (6 bases each). Germline CDR1 reads SQVTM; CDR2 reads ANQGSEA. The CDR3 sequence is 14 residues long. The germline V and J ends were trimmed by 2 bases and 7 bases, with 14 bases remaining between them.

This clonotype has a count of ten or more. The chain couples TRBV7-8 to TRBJ2-5; the D is unclear. Trimming pared 1 base from V and 5 bases from J, leaving 5 bases between. Germline CDR1 and CDR2: SGHVS and FQNEAQ. The CDR3 is 12 amino acids. The CDR3 DNA follows: TGTGCCAGCAGCTTAGTTAAGGAGACCCAGTACTTC. This translates into CASSLVKETQYF.

This clonotype was detected ten times or more. J is TRBJ2-5 and V is TRBV28; D may be TRBD2 (6 bases). This CDR3 has 15 residues. Germline values: CDR1 MDHEN, CDR2 SYDVKM. The V end was cut by 3 bases, the J end by 0 bases, with 11 bases between. CDR3 in DNA: TGTGCCAGCAGTTTGCCGGGAGCTCACCAAGAGACCCAGTACTTC. This encodes CASSLPGAHQETQYF.

On this clonotype: A clone one base away is much larger, so this may be a read error. In nucleotides, the CDR3 is TGTGTCAGCACCGTCGTGGGGGCCGGAGATACGCAGTATTTT. Translating gives CVSTVVGAGDTQYF. The V gene is TRBV28, the J gene TRBJ2-3; D might be TRBD1 (6 bases). Germline V gene data show CDR1 as MDHEN and CDR2 as SYDVKM. CDR3 length: 14 residues.

The sample holds many counts of this clonotype. The chain carries TRBV20-1 and TRBJ2-5; D assignment may be TRBD1 or TRBD2 (6 bases each). There are 16 residues in the CDR3. CDR1 and CDR2 (germline): DFQATT, SNEGSKA (reference sequence). V lost 0 bases and J 2 bases, leaving 16 bases between the germline ends. CDR3 residues: CSARDDEGGLQETQYF. In DNA, the CDR3 is TGCAGTGCTAGAGATGACGAGGGGGGCCTTCAAGAGACCCAGTACTTC.

This clonotype came up a few times. CDR3 DNA: TGCAGCGTTGAAGCCGAAGGGGGGAACACTGAAGCTTTCTTT. Translated: CSVEAEGGNTEAFF. This chain links TRBV29-1 with TRBJ1-1; perhaps TRBD1 as D (6 bases). Germline-derived CDR1 and CDR2 are SQVTM and ANQGSEA. Trimming took 1 base from V and 1 from J, leaving 10 bases between them. The CDR3 runs to 14 residues.

This clonotype was seen only a few times. The chain couples TRBV28 to TRBJ1-4; no firm D call. The CDR3 sequence is 15 residues long. V shed 5 bases and J shed 2 bases, with 12 bases lying between them. CDR1 and CDR2 (germline): MDHEN, SYDVKM. The CDR3 DNA sequence: TGTGCCAGCAGTCCCTCCTTAGGGACTAATGAAAAACTGTTTTTT. Encoded protein: CASSPSLGTNEKLFF.

This clonotype appeared a few times. This chain links TRBV30 with TRBJ1-6, with D perhaps matching TRBD1 (6 bases). The germline gives CDR1 GTSNPN, CDR2 SVGIG (reference sequence). Trimming pared 8 bases from V and 6 bases from J, leaving 17 bases between. The CDR3 consists of 14 residues. DNA of the CDR3: TGTGCCGGGAACGAGGGGGGTGGTAATTCACCCCTCCACTTT. Translated, it gives CAGNEGGGNSPLHF.

There are many counts of this clonotype. The rearrangement links TRBV7-9 to TRBJ2-1; 16 bases align to TRBD2. V lost 4 bases to trimming and J lost 3 bases; unmatched junction nucleotides: 9. CDR3 size: 19 residues. Germline assignment: CDR1 SEHNR and CDR2 FQNEAQ (reference sequence). Here the CDR3 reads CASSSSGTSGGAYYNEQFF. The DNA for the CDR3 is TGTGCCAGCAGCTCATCCGGGACTAGCGGGGGGGCGTACTACAATGAGCAGTTCTTC.

This clonotype was counted ten times or more. The V gene is TRBV7-2, the J gene TRBJ2-7, with TRBD2 matching 7 bases. This CDR3 has 15 amino acids. Germline trimming cut 1 base from V and 3 bases from J; bases unmatched to any gene: 6. Germline assignment: CDR1 SGHTA and CDR2 FQGNSA. As DNA, the CDR3 is TGTGCCAGCAGCTTAGGTGACGGCGGGGGCTACGAGCAGTACTTC. Translating it yields CASSLGDGGGYEQYF.

This chain connects TRBV7-6 to TRBJ2-6, with a tentative D call TRBD1 (5 bases). Per germline, CDR1 SGHVS and CDR2 FNYEAQ. Trimming took 4 bases from V and 1 from J, leaving 17 bases between them. The CDR3 is made up of 18 amino acids. CDR3 in amino acids: CASSSVEGARSGANVLTF. The CDR3 DNA reads TGTGCCAGCAGCTCTGTCGAAGGGGCTCGTTCTGGGGCCAACGTCCTGACTTTC. Full variable domain (missing parts from reference TRBV7-6 and TRBJ2-6): GAGVSQSPRYKVTKRGQDVALRCDPISGHVSLYWYRQALGQGPEFLTYFNYEAQQDKSGLPNDRFSAERPEGSISTLTIQRTEQRDSAMYRCASSSVEGARSGANVLTFGAGSRLTVL.